Below, 10 T cell receptor beta chains from the same sample are listed, as sequenced in a study of blood T cell repertoires in COVID-19. The table came from immunoSEQ multiplex PCR; TCRdb's copy has only in-frame clones and leaves some out. The sample records over 250,000 clones, approximately 85% being singletons. The sample consisted of peripheral blood. The receptors derive from a woman aged 70-85 years with acute or convalescent COVID-19.

The chain joins TRBV2 to TRBJ1-5; tentatively, D is TRBD1 (5 bases). Trimming pared 4 bases from V and 0 bases from J, leaving 10 bases between. The CDR3 loop spans 15 amino acids. The germline V gene encodes CDR1 SNHLY and CDR2 FYNNEI. The CDR3 protein is CASSGQTYSNQPQHF. CDR3 in DNA: TGTGCCAGCAGTGGACAGACATATAGCAATCAGCCCCAGCATTTT.

This chain links TRBV9 with TRBJ2-2; 8 nucleotides align to TRBD1. CDR1 SGDLS and CDR2 YYNGEE come from the germline V gene. The CDR3 runs to 16 residues. V dropped 3 bases and J dropped 4; count of bases not matched to a gene: 8. The CDR3 DNA reads as TGTGCCAGCAGCGCCCAGGGACAGGAACCCACCGGGGAGCTGTTTTTT. It codes for CASSAQGQEPTGELFF.

The J gene is TRBJ2-7, the V gene TRBV6-1; TRBD2 is a possible D gene (5 bases). CDR1 and CDR2 (germline): MNHNS, SASEGT. The CDR3 is 13 amino acids. Trimming left V 2 bases short and J 4 bases short, with 9 bases between. CDR3 region: CASSERDAYEQYF. CDR3 nucleotide sequence: TGTGCCAGCAGTGAACGGGATGCTTACGAGCAGTACTTC.

This rearrangement joins TRBV5-4 to TRBJ2-5; D might be TRBD1 (6 bases). CDR3 length equals 16 residues. From germline, CDR1 is SGHNT and CDR2 YYREEE (reference sequence). Trimming shortened V by 0 bases and J by 5 bases, and 17 bases separated the two germline ends. The CDR3 protein is CASSLASAATGETQYF. The CDR3 bases are TGTGCCAGCAGCTTGGCCTCGGCAGCCACAGGGGAGACCCAGTACTTC.

This clone has only one observation. The junction departs from germline at one end; a sequencing error may be responsible. This chain links TRBV19 with TRBJ1-2, with D unclear. The V gene's germline CDR1 is LNHDA and CDR2 SQIVND (reference sequence). This CDR3 is built from 14 residues. CDR3 coding DNA: TGTGCAAGTAAGAGTGGAGGCGCTAACTATGGCTACACCTTC. This gives the protein CASKSGGANYGYTF.

V usage is TRBV5-1 and J usage is TRBJ2-6, with 7 bases aligning to TRBD1. Germline V gives CDR1 SGHRS, CDR2 YFSETQ. This CDR3 has 17 residues. V dropped 2 bases and J dropped 1; count of bases not matched to a gene: 6. In DNA form, the CDR3 reads TGCGCCAGCAGCTTCCGGGACAGCCAGTCTGGGGCCAACGTCCTGACTTTC. Translating it yields CASSFRDSQSGANVLTF.

The V call is TRBV3-1 (or the pseudogene TRBV3-2), the J call TRBJ2-7; 9 bases map to TRBD2. Looked up from germline, CDR1 is LGHDT and CDR2 is YNNKEL (reference sequence). This CDR3 is built from 16 residues. The trim removed 5 bases at V and 6 bases at J, leaving 14 bases unmatched. The CDR3 coding sequence is TGTGCCAGCAGCTATATCCCGGGACTAGCAGCAGGCGAGCAGTACTTC. Translating it yields CASSYIPGLAAGEQYF.

V is TRBV28 and J is TRBJ1-4; D perhaps matches TRBD1 (5 bases). Trimming stripped 5 bases from V and 0 bases from J, with 10 bases between. There are 15 residues in the CDR3. The germline CDR1 and CDR2 sequences are MDHEN and SYDVKM. The CDR3 coding sequence is TGTGCCAGCAGTCGTGGGGCCTCAACTAATGAAAAACTGTTTTTT. It translates to CASSRGASTNEKLFF.

V usage is TRBV4-2 and J usage is TRBJ1-2, with D hard to call. Germline loops: CDR1 LGHNA, CDR2 YNFKEQ. CDR3 length equals 13 residues. Deletions cut 5 bases from V and 5 bases from J, with 12 bases between. The chain's CDR3 is CASSSEGGYGYTF. Written as DNA, the CDR3 is TGTGCCAGCAGCTCCGAAGGCGGGTATGGCTACACCTTC.

This clone has just one count. The sample has other DNA sequences that encode this CDR3 too. The rearrangement uses TRBV5-1 and TRBJ2-2; D gene unclear. The V end was cut by 2 bases, the J end by 2 bases, with 7 bases between. This CDR3 is 14 amino acids long. The V gene's germline CDR1 is SGHRS and CDR2 YFSETQ. The DNA for the CDR3 is TGCGCCAGCAGCTTCGGCGGTAACACCGGGGAGCTGTTTTTT. This encodes CASSFGGNTGELFF.